The rows below give T cell receptor beta chains drawn from one sample of a study of cytomegalovirus exposure and HLA in healthy donors. TCRdb keeps only in-frame clones here, not all; method: immunoSEQ multiplex PCR. The profile covers approximately 170,000 clones, with approximately 82% appearing a single time and approximately 1.5% taken by the ten largest. Sequenced material: PBMCs. The receptors were gathered from a male donor in good health and CMV-seronegative. The conserved cysteine and the conserved F or W are not part of the CDR3 here. Fields, in order: CDR3 protein, J gene, V gene.

ASSPRREPQH | TRBJ1-5 | TRBV18
ASSQDAGPAYNEQF | TRBJ2-1 | TRBV4-2
ASSDQGWSEAF | TRBJ1-1 | TRBV6-1
ASKRLAGYNEQF | TRBJ2-1 | TRBV19
ASSISPTSGKAYEQY | TRBJ2-7 | TRBV19
ASSRVRADTQY | TRBJ2-3 | TRBV7-6
ASSPSPNLRSEQY | TRBJ2-7 | TRBV6-5
ASSRVHYEQY | TRBJ2-7 | TRBV28
ASSLTGPPGDEQF | TRBJ2-1 | TRBV7-9
ASSQKGLAGNEQF | TRBJ2-1 | TRBV2